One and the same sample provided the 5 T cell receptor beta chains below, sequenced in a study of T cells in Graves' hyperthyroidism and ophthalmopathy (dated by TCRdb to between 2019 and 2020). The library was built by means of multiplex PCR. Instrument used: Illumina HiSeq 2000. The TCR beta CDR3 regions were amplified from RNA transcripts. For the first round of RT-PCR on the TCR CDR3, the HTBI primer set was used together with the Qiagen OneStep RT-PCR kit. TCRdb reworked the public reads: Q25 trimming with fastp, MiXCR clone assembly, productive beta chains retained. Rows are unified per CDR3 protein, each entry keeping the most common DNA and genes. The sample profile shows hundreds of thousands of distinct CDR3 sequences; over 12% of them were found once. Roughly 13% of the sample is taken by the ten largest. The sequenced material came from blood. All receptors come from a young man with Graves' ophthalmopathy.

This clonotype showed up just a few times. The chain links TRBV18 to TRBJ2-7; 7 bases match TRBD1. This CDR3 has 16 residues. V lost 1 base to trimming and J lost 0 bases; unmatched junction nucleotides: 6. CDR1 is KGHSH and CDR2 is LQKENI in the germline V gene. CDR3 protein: CASSPLGQVSSYEQYF. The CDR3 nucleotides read TGTGCCAGCTCACCACTCGGACAGGTGAGCTCCTACGAGCAGTACTTC.

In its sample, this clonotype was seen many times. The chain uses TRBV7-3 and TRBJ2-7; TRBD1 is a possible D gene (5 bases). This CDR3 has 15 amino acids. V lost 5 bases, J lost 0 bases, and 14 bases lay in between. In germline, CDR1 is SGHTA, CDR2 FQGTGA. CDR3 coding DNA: TGTGCCAGCAGCCCAACCCCAGGGCGCTCCTACGAGCAGTACTTC. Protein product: CASSPTPGRSYEQYF.

CDR3 nucleotides: TGTGCCAGTAGTATAAGGGGGACAGGGGGCGAGCAGTACTTC. It specifies CASSIRGTGGEQYF. This sequence joins TRBV19 and TRBJ2-7; 11 bases match TRBD1. Germline V lookup: CDR1 LNHDA, CDR2 SQIVND (reference sequence). This CDR3 has 14 residues. With V trimmed by 2 bases and J by 6 bases, 3 bases remained unmatched.

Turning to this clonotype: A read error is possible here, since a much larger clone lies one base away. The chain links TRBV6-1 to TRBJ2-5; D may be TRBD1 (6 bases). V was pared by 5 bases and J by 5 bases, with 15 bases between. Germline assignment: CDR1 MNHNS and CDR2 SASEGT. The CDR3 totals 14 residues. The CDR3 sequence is CASSPFQGHETQYF. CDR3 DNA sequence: TGTGCCAGCAGTCCCTTCCAGGGACATGAGACCCAGTACTTC.

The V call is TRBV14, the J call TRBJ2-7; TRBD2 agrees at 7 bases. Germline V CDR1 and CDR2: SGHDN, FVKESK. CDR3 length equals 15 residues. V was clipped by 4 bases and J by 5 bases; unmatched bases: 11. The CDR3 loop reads CASSPSVAGEDEQYF. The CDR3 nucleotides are TGTGCCAGCAGCCCCAGCGTGGCGGGAGAGGACGAGCAGTACTTC.